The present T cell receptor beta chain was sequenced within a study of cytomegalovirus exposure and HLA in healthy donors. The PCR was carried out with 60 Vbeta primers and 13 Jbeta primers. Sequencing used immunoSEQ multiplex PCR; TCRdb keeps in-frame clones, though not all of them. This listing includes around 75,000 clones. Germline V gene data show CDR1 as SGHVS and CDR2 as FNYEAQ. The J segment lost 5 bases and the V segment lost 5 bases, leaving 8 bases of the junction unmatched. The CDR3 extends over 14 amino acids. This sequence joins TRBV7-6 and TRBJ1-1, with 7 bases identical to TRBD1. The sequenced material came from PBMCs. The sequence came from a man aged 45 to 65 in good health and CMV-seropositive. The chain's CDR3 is CASSRNRGETEAFF. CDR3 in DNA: TGTGCCAGCAGCCGCAACAGGGGAGAGACTGAAGCTTTCTTT. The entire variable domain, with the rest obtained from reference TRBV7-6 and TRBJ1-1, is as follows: GAGVSQSPRYKVTKRGQDVALRCDPISGHVSLYWYRQALGQGPEFLTYFNYEAQQDKSGLPNDRFSAERPEGSISTLTIQRTEQRDSAMYRCASSRNRGETEAFFGQGTRLTVV.